This T cell receptor (beta chain) is from a study of T-cell reconstitution after alpha-beta-depleted transplantation in children listed by TCRdb under 2016. Notes on the research overall: T-cell immune reconstitution after TCRalphabeta/CD19-depleted allogeneic hematopoietic cell transplantation in children was quantitatively tracked in the study by means of TCR repertoire profiling.

The treatment or condition label here, explained by the study, means: allogeneic hematopoietic cell transplantation with graft depleted of TCRalphabeta T cells and CD19 B cells. The children who served as transplant recipients had been given grafts of TCRalphabeta/CD19-depleted allogeneic hematopoietic cells. What the work shows at the level of the full study, not this receptor alone: Over subsequent months, a decline in hyperexpanded clone frequencies was noted, and after one year, T-cell counts and TCRbeta diversity were mostly ascribed to newly produced T cells. The high TCRbeta diversity at day 60 in some patients was ascribed to recipient T cells and intrathymic progenitors that had survived conditioning. About two months after transplant, the apparently early recovery of alphabetaT-cell counts reportedly depended on just several hundred clones that had expanded rapidly and came from non-depleted graft cells.

V loses 0 bases, J loses 3 bases, and the germline ends lie 15 bases apart. The germline V gene gives CDR1 as LGHNT and CDR2 as FRNRAP. Inclusive of the bounding cysteine and phenylalanine, the CDR3 is 17 residues long. The only DNA kept is the CDR3, 51 bases in frame from the first base. Concerning this clonotype itself: The antigen it binds to is not known. Qualities for individual bases were not recorded, and no much larger clone is one base off.

Libraries were built with PCR. Sequencing instrument: Illumina HiSeq 2500. Molecular barcoding was employed in the preparation of TCR libraries, with unique molecular identifiers being used to normalize TCRbeta repertoire quantification. TCRdb trimmed public reads at Q25 via fastp, called clones via MiXCR and kept in-frame beta chains. Rows with one shared CDR3 protein collapse into an entry with the most common genes and DNA. The sample contains roughly 490,000 distinct CDR3 sequences, 9.5% to 12% of them found a single time. The top ten constitute less than 15% of the sample. This receptor was identified in a female patient aged 2-9 years who had a stem cell transplant for aplastic anemia, so the T cells may come from the graft donor. This specimen consisted of PBMCs, mostly from graft donor cells, obtained 180 days after TCRalphabeta/CD19-depleted stem cell transplant. The chain is made from TRBV12-5 and TRBJ1-5; no D gene is confidently identified. CDR3 reads: CASGLVLGLTTNQPQHF. The nucleotide sequence is given as TGTGCTAGTGGTTTGGTACTCGGACTTACTACCAATCAGCCCCAGCATTTT. The reference TRBV12-5 and TRBJ1-5 proteins fill in what lies around the CDR3, so the full variable domain reads DARVTQTPRHKVTEMGQEVTMRCQPILGHNTVFWYRQTMMQGLELLAYFRNRAPLDDSGMPKDRFSAEMPDATLATLKIQPSEPRDSAVYFCASGLVLGLTTNQPQHFGDGTRLSIL.